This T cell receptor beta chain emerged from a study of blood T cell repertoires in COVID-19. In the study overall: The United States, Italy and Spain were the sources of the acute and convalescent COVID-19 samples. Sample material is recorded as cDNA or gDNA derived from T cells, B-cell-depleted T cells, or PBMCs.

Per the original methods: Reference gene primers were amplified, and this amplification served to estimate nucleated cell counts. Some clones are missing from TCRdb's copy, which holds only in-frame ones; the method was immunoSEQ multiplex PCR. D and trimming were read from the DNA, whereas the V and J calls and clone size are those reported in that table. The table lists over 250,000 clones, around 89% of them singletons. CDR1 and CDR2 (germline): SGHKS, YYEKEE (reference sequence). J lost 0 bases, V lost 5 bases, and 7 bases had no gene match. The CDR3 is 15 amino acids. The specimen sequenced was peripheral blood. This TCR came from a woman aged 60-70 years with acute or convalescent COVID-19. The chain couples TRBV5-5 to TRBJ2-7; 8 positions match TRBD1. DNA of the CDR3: TGTGCCAGCAGGGGGGGACAGGTCACCTCCTACGAGCAGTACTTC. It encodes CASRGGQVTSYEQYF.